This TCR beta chain appears in the sequencing data of a study of tumor and adjacent non-tumor tissue in lung cancer. No cell sorting was done before RNA was extracted from the tissue. The normal lung tissue was taken more than 3 cm from the tumor edge. Per the germline V gene, CDR1 is DFQATT and CDR2 is SNEGSKA (reference sequence). The CDR3 runs to 15 residues. J gave up 7 bases and V 2 bases, and 8 bases lay outside the gene matches. Three rounds of nested PCR, following a modified ARM-PCR protocol, produced the TCRbeta library. Via MiXCR, TCRdb re-called the multiplex PCR reads, giving one row per CDR3 protein. The table has over 100,000 distinct CDR3 sequences, about 61% seen once.

This TCR was recovered from a man between 60 and 75 years old with non-small cell lung cancer. The sequencing input was distant non-tumor lung tissue. The chain links TRBV20-1 to TRBJ2-1, with TRBD2 matching over 10 bases. DNA of the CDR3: TGCAGTGCTAGATCTGCTAGCGGGAGAAATAATGAGCAGTTCTTC. Protein: CSARSASGRNNEQFF.